This T cell receptor (beta chain) was found in a study of CD8 T cells in ankylosing spondylitis. Only a few counts were recorded for this clonotype. Antigen unknown. CDR3 size: 12 residues. Trimming stripped 2 bases from V and 5 bases from J, with 4 bases between. Germline lookup yields CDR1 KGHSH and CDR2 LQKENI. Findings of the study overall: The authors reported significant enrichment of disease-linked clones in matched ankylosing spondylitis synovial fluid.

Quantitative molecular-barcoded 5'-RACE generated the TCR beta libraries. One entry per CDR3 protein results from TCRdb running MiXCR on the 5' RACE reads. In the table there are approximately 200,000 distinct CDR3 sequences, over 10% of which are singletons. Material for sequencing was blood, either unsorted or a sorted T cell fraction (not recorded which). This receptor was identified in a male donor with ankylosing spondylitis or in good health (not recorded which). V usage is TRBV18 and J usage is TRBJ2-1, with D hard to call. The CDR3 coding sequence is TGTGCCAGCTCACCATTCGACAATGAGCAGTTCTTC. This gives the protein CASSPFDNEQFF.